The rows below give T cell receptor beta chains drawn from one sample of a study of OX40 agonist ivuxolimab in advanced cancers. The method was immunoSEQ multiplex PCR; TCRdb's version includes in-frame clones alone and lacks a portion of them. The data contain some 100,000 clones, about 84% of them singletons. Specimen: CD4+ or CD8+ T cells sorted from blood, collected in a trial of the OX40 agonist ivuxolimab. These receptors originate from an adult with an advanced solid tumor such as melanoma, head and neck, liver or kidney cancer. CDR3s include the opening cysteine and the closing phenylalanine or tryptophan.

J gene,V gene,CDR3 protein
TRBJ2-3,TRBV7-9,CASSFPQGGKDTQYF
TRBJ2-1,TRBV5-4,CASSSPGVNEQFF
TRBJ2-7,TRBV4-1,CASSQDQRGPYEQYF
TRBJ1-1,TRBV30,CAWNWNTEAFF
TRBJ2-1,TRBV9,CASSVEQGGYNEQFF
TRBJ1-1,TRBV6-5,CASSWDRDTEAFF
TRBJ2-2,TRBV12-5,CASGLVLGDRGLEAGELFF
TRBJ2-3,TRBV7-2,CASSLQGLAYTDTQYF
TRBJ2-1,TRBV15,CATSPRSQGGRDEQFF
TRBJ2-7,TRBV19,CASSKGGPGEQYF
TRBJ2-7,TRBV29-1,CSVETGQGAFYEQYF
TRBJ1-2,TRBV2,CASSEALYGYTF
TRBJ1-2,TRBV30,CAWGQGAPGYTF
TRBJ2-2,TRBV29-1,CSVEGIPTGATGELFF
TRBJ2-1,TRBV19,CASRDPSGRRRNEQFF
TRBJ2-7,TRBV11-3,CASSLASGNYEQYF
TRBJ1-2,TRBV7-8,CASSFGGTPPPRYTF
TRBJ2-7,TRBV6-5,CASSYRGWFDEQYF
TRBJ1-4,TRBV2,CASVKGATNEKLFF
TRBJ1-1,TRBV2,CASRVWETGGGEAFF
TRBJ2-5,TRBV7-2,CASSLDLGETQYF
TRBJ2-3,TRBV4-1,CASSQDRLAGGDTQYF
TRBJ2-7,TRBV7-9,CASSPRLGTGVDEQYF
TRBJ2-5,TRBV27,CASSYQGETQYF
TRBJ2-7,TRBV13,CASSTGTGNEQYF
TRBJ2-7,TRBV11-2,CASSLQDGYEQYF
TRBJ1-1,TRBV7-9,CASRPPTGVNTEAFF
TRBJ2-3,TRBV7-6,CASSLGWLAGDTQYF
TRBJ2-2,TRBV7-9,CASSLAGSKTGELFF
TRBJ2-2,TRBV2,CASSGARIGELFF
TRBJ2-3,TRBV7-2,CASSFMDADTQYF
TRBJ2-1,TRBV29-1,CSVRTSGRHNEQFF
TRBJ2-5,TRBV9,CASSPAGLVQETQYF
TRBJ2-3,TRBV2,CASSGTRESTDTQYF
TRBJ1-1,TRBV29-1,CSGTGAEAFF
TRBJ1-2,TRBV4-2,CASSQERDRGANYGYTF
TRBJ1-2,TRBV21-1,CASRTGGTLGYGYTF
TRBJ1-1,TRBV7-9,CASSQDQGLNTEAFF